This TCR beta chain is from a study of T cells in narcolepsy (dated by TCRdb to the late 2010s). Broadly, across the study: Patients with narcolepsy type 1 or type 2 (NT1, NT2) and healthy control donors were enrolled in the study. The study sought autoreactive T cells targeting hypocretin neuron self-antigens (hypocretin, TRIB2) in narcolepsy patients, using TCR Vbeta sequencing to track clonotypes in blood and CSF.

V loses 2 bases, J loses 8 bases, and the germline ends lie 7 bases apart. Based on the germline V gene, the CDR1 and CDR2 sequences are SNHLY and FYNNEI. There are 12 amino acids in the CDR3, from cysteine to phenylalanine inclusive. Left in the record is the CDR3 DNA by itself, 36 bases read in frame from the first base. Memory CD4+ T cells were sorted ex vivo from peripheral blood of narcolepsy patients and healthy controls for TCR Vbeta sequencing. The paper's findings and limits, for the study overall: No sequences matching autoreactive T cell clones were contained in some blood memory CD4+ repertoires from patients and controls. In plots comparing CSF and blood CD4+ T cell clonotypes from the same patient, HCRT-specific and TRIB2-specific autoreactive clonotypes were highlighted. Autoreactive clonotypes were reported to be detected serially in the blood of the same patients and of different patients, but not in the blood of healthy controls. Numbers of sequenced blood memory CD4+ clonotypes were comparable, averaging about 40,000 in patients and roughly 35,000 in controls.

With respect to this clone: What antigen it recognizes has not been identified. Base qualities are not at hand, and no much larger clone is one base apart.

The library was produced with the immunoSEQ multiplex PCR assay. This immuneACCESS table, as held by TCRdb, lists in-frame sequences with V and J called but not all clones. Of the missing ones, under half trace to an unresolved V gene in checked studies; the others have no known cause. Present in this sample are about 40,000 clones, approximately 90% of which were seen just once. Roughly 1.2% of the sample comes from the top ten. The chain is made from TRBV2 and TRBJ2-1; too little of a D gene remains to name it. The sequence was obtained from a human donor with narcolepsy. The sample was CD45RA- memory CD4+ T cells from PBMCs. What this sample's cell subset or site label stands for: memory T cells sorted ex vivo from peripheral blood. The DNA is TGTGCCAGCAGTGAATTGGGGTATGAGCAGTTCTTC. Its amino acids are CASSELGYEQFF.